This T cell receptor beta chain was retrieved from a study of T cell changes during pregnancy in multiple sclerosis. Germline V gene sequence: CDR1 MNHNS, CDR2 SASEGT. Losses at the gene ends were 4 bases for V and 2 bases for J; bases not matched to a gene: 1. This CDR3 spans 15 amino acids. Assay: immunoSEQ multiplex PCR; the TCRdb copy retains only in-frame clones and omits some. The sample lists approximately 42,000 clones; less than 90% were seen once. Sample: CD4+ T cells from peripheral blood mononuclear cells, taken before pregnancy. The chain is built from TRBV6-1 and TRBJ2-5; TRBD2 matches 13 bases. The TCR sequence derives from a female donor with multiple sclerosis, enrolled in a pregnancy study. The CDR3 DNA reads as TGTGCCAGCAGTGGGACTAGCGGGAGACAAGAGACCCAGTACTTC. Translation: CASSGTSGRQETQYF.